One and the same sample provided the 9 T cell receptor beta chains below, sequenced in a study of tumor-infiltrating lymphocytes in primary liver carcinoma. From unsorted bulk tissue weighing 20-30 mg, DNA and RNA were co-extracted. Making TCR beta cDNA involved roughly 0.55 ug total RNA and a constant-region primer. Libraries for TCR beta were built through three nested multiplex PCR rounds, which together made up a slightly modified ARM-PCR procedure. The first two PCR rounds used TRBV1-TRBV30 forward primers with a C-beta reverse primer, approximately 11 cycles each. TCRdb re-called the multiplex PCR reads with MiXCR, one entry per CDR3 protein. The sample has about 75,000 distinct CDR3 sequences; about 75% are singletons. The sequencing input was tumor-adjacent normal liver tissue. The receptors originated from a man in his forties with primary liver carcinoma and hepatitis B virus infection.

As DNA, the CDR3 is TGCAGTGCTCCCGGGACTAGCTCTTTCTACGAGCAGTACTTC. Its protein product is CSAPGTSSFYEQYF. The chain is built from TRBV20-1 and TRBJ2-7; 9 bases fit TRBD2. CDR1 is DFQATT, CDR2 SNEGSKA, per germline (reference sequence). V dropped 5 bases and J dropped 3; count of bases not matched to a gene: 8. The CDR3 extends over 14 amino acids.

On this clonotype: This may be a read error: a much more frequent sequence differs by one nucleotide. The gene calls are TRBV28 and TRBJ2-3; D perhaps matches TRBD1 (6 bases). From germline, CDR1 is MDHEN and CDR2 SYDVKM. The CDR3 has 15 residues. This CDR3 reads CASSRKAGATDAQYF. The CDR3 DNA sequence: TGTGCCAGCAGTCGAAAGGCAGGGGCGACAGATGCGCAGTATTTT.

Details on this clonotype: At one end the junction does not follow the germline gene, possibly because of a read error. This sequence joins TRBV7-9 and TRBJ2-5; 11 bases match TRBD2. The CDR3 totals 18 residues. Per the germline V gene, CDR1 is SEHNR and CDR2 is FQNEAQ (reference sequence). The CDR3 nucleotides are TGTGCCATCAGCTCACTGGGGACTAGCGGAGGGTGCCAAGAGACCCAGTATTTC. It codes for CAISSLGTSGGCQETQYF.

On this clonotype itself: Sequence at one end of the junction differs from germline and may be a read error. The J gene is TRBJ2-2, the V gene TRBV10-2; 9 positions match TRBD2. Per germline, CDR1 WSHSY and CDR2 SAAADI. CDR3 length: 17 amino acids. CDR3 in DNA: TGCGCCAGCAGTGTGGAAGGACTAGCGCACAACACCGGCGAGCTGTTTTTT. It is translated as CASSVEGLAHNTGELFF.

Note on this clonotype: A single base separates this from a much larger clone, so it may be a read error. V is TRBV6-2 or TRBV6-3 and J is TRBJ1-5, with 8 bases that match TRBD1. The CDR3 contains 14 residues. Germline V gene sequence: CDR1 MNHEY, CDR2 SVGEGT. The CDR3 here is CASSSHRGGQPQLF. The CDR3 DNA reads TGTGCCAGCAGTTCCCACAGGGGGGGTCAGCCCCAGCTTTTT.

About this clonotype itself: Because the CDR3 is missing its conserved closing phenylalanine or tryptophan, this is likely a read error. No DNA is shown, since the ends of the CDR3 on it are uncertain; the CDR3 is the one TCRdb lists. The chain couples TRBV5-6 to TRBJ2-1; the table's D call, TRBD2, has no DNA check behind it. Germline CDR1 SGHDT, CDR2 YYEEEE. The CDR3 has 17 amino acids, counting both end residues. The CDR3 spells CASSPDRTRVSYNEQSL.

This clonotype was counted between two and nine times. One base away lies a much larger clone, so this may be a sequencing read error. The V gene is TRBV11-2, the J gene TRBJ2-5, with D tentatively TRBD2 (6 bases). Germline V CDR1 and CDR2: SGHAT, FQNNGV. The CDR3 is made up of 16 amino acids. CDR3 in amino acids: CASNLGSSGPGETQYF. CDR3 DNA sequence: TGTGCCAGCAACTTAGGGAGTAGCGGCCCGGGGGAGACCCAGTACTTC.

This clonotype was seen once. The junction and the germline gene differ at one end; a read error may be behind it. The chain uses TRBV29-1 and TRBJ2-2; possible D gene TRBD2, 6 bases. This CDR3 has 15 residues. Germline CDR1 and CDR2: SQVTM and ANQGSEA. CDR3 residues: CSVGTNAAKTGELFF. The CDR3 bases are TGCAGCGTTGGGACTAACGCGGCGAAGACCGGGGAGCTGTTTTTT.

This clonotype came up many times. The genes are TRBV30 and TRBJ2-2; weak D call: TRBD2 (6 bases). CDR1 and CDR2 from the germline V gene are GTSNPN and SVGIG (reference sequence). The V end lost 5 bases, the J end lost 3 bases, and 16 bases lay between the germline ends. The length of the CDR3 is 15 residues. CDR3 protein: CAWGGRGLHTGELFF. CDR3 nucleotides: TGTGCCTGGGGCGGAAGGGGACTCCACACCGGGGAGCTGTTTTTT.